Listed below are T cell receptor beta chains from one sample, sequenced in a study of sequential checkpoint blockade in melanoma. Repertoires were generated with immunoSEQ multiplex PCR, while TCRdb's copy carries only in-frame clones and drops some. The sample lists more than 30,000 clones, over 30% occurring once. Sample: tumor tissue (inferred from file names), taken from a patient given nivolumab and ipilimumab in sequence. The receptors derive from a human donor with melanoma. The CDR3 runs from the conserved cysteine through the conserved F or W. A D gene is named only where the DNA matches it firmly. Clone size is shown for a subset of rows, as once, few, many or a class of expanded clone.

size,D,V,J,CDR3,DNA
few,-,TRBV6-8,TRBJ1-2,CASSYSLSYGYTF,TGTGCCAGCAGTTACTCTCTGAGTTATGGCTACACCTTC
few,-,TRBV7-6,TRBJ2-6,CASSIRPGRGPGANVLTF,TGTGCCAGCAGCATCCGCCCGGGCCGGGGGCCTGGGGCCAACGTCCTGACTTTC
once,TRBD2,TRBV19,TRBJ2-7,CASMGLAGGSYEQYF,TGTGCCAGTATGGGACTAGCGGGCGGCTCCTACGAGCAGTACTTC
-,-,TRBV5-1,TRBJ2-5,CASSYGLGTPGGQYF,TGCGCCAGCAGTTATGGACTAGGGACTCCAGGGGGCCAGTACTTC
-,-,TRBV30,TRBJ2-7,CAWTEGGEQYF,TGTGCCTGGACCGAAGGGGGCGAGCAGTACTTC
-,TRBD2,TRBV6-8,TRBJ2-3,CASSYSWAGGSTDTQYF,TGTGCCAGCAGTTACTCGTGGGCGGGAGGGAGCACAGATACGCAGTATTTT
few,TRBD1,TRBV29-1,TRBJ2-3,CSVRSGVAGGSDTQYF,TGCAGCGTTAGATCCGGCGTGGCAGGGGGCTCGGATACGCAGTATTTT
few,TRBD2,TRBV9,TRBJ2-1,CASSVEGGGTYNEQFF,TGTGCCAGCAGCGTAGAGGGCGGGGGGACCTACAATGAGCAGTTCTTC
-,-,TRBV6-8,TRBJ1-1,CASRRTKNTEAFF,TGTGCCAGCAGGAGAACCAAAAACACTGAAGCTTTCTTT
-,TRBD2,TRBV6-8,TRBJ2-7,CASSYGGLAGAQQYF,TGTGCCAGCAGTTACGGGGGACTAGCGGGGGCACAGCAGTACTTC
-,-,TRBV6-8,TRBJ1-5,CASREGGSNQPQHF,TGTGCCAGCAGGGAGGGGGGGAGCAATCAGCCCCAGCATTTT
-,-,TRBV6-8,TRBJ2-1,CASSYGLHEQFF,TGTGCCAGCAGTTACGGGCTCCATGAGCAGTTCTTC
few,TRBD1,TRBV28,TRBJ2-3,CASSTPQGALTDTQYF,TGTGCCAGCAGTACACCCCAGGGGGCTCTCACAGATACGCAGTATTTT
few,TRBD1,TRBV6-8,TRBJ2-7,CATTPGQSSYEQYF,TGTGCCACCACCCCGGGACAGAGCTCCTACGAGCAGTACTTC
many,-,TRBV4-1,TRBJ1-5,CASSQEAGNNQPQHF,TGCGCCAGCAGCCAAGAAGCAGGGAACAATCAGCCCCAGCATTTT
few,TRBD2,TRBV6-8,TRBJ2-5,CASRGLAGGETQYF,TGTGCCAGCAGGGGACTAGCGGGAGGAGAGACCCAGTACTTC
many,TRBD1,TRBV6-8,TRBJ1-5,CASSSVTGATQPQHF,TGTGCCAGCAGTTCCGTTACAGGGGCGACACAGCCCCAGCATTTT
-,-,TRBV11-3,TRBJ1-2,CASSFDPEIINYGYTF,TGTGCCAGCAGCTTTGATCCAGAAATAATTAACTATGGCTACACCTTC
-,-,TRBV18,TRBJ1-1,CASSPDPNTEAFF,TGTGCCAGCTCACCAGATCCAAACACTGAAGCTTTCTTT
-,-,TRBV11-3,TRBJ1-4,CASSSLRGSSNEKLFF,TGTGCCAGCAGCTCCCTAAGGGGTTCTTCTAATGAAAAACTGTTTTTT
few,-,TRBV15,TRBJ1-2,CATSSGDPPPNYGYTF,TGTGCCACCAGCAGTGGGGACCCACCTCCTAACTATGGCTACACCTTC
few,TRBD1,TRBV6-8,TRBJ2-6,CASVRDRLSGANVLTF,TGTGCCAGCGTCCGGGACAGACTCTCTGGGGCCAACGTCCTGACTTTC